This T cell receptor (beta chain) was documented in a study of blood T cell repertoires in COVID-19. About the study: PBMCs, B-cell-depleted T cells, or T cells provided the cDNA or gDNA that made up the material.

The assay was immunoSEQ multiplex PCR, and TCRdb's table has in-frame clones only and misses some. The sample contains around 49,000 clones, about four fifths of which appear only once. In Seattle, patients joined the study during active infection and were tracked longitudinally. Sequenced material: peripheral blood. This TCR was sampled from a woman older than 75 with COVID-19, enrolled during active disease.

CDR3 amino acids: CATSRDSTGANQPQHF. Here the CDR3 DNA reads TGTGCCACCAGCAGAGATTCTACAGGGGCCAATCAGCCCCAGCATTTT. The chain uses TRBV15 and TRBJ1-5; 7 nucleotides agree with TRBD1. The germline CDR1 and CDR2 sequences are LNHNV and YYDKDF (reference sequence). There are 16 residues in the CDR3. With 0 bases clipped from V and 3 bases from J, the junction kept 5 bases outside the gene matches.